Reported below is one T cell receptor (beta chain). These data are taken from a study of blood T cell repertoires in COVID-19. Study-level information: Specimens from acute and convalescent COVID-19 originated in the United States, Italy and Spain. The cDNA or gDNA used as material had been derived from T cells, B-cell-depleted T cells, or PBMCs.

In the authors' methods: Cell counts per sample came from amplifying reference gene primers. TCRdb's table, derived via immunoSEQ multiplex PCR, lists solely in-frame clones and lacks some. V and J calls and clone size are given by that table; D and trimming were obtained from the DNA. The sample gives hundreds of thousands of clones, roughly 87% of which show up once; 3% to 3.5% is in the top ten. From germline, CDR1 is SQVTM and CDR2 ANQGSEA. Trimming pared 3 bases from V and 7 bases from J, leaving 15 bases between. This CDR3 is built from 13 residues. The sample consisted of peripheral blood. The rearrangement joins TRBV29-1 to TRBJ1-2, with D possibly matching TRBD1 (6 bases). The clonotype was recovered from a young man with active or convalescent COVID-19. CDR3 coding DNA: TGCAGCGTTGATCCAGGGGTCTCTCGTGGCTACACCTTC. Translation gives CSVDPGVSRGYTF.